This TCR beta chain was recovered during a study of blood T cell repertoires in COVID-19. TCRdb keeps only in-frame clones here, not all; method: immunoSEQ multiplex PCR. The table lists about 210,000 clones, approximately 88% of them singletons. The sequenced sample was PBMCs or T cells enriched from blood (not recorded which). The sequence derives from a man younger than 35 with acute COVID-19.

The CDR3 reads CASSLPFGSGSREQYF. The CDR3 bases are TGTGCCAGCAGCCTTCCCTTTGGGAGCGGGAGTAGGGAGCAGTACTTC. The chain uses TRBV7-2 and TRBJ2-7, with 8 bases aligning to TRBD2. CDR3 length: 16 amino acids. Losses at the gene ends were 5 bases for V and 7 bases for J; bases not matched to a gene: 16. Germline V lookup: CDR1 SGHTA, CDR2 FQGNSA.